This T cell receptor beta chain emerged from a study of shared clonotypes between healthy human individuals. Findings of the study overall: In general, naive subsets displayed greater estimated richness than memory subsets did. Generation probabilities of non-shared clonotypes were lower (relative to those shared by all four donors).

In germline, CDR1 is SGHRS, CDR2 YFSETQ. This CDR3 region has 16 residues. V was pared by 5 bases and J by 4 bases, with 10 bases of the junction left unmatched. As for this clone: The antigen is undetermined.

The assay was immunoSEQ multiplex PCR, and TCRdb's table has in-frame clones only and misses some. Among 2 million to 2.5 million clones listed, under 95% were seen once. The sequenced material came from naive CD4+ T cells from PBMCs. Subset defined: CD45RA+ positively selected. This chain links TRBV5-1 with TRBJ2-2, with TRBD1 matching 8 bases. The sequence came from a man between 18 and 29 years old in good health. Some clones in this sample may be carry-over from other donors' samples. The CDR3 region is CASSYIRGRVTGELFF. CDR3 coding DNA: TGCGCCAGCAGTTATATCAGGGGGCGAGTCACCGGGGAGCTGTTTTTT.